This TCR beta chain was retrieved from a study of cytomegalovirus exposure and HLA in healthy donors. Profiled with immunoSEQ multiplex PCR; TCRdb holds only in-frame clones, not every one. Among 100,000 to 150,000 clones listed, approximately 88% were seen once. V dropped 8 bases and J dropped 0 bases, with 16 bases sitting between them. Germline V gives CDR1 SSHAT, CDR2 FNYEAQ (reference sequence). CDR3 length: 15 amino acids. Sequencing was done on a sample of PBMCs. The chain carries TRBV7-7 and TRBJ1-2, with a tentative D call TRBD1 (6 bases). The TCR sequence derives from a man between 18 and 29 years old in good health and CMV-seronegative. The CDR3 loop reads CASLIRDIPNYGYTF. The CDR3 bases are TGTGCCAGCCTCATCCGGGACATACCTAACTATGGCTACACCTTC.